The 4 T cell receptor beta chains below all came from one sample that was sequenced in a study of blood T cell repertoires in COVID-19. The data were produced by immunoSEQ multiplex PCR, yet TCRdb's version contains in-frame clones alone and is incomplete. This repertoire shows about 90,000 clones, 85% found once; its top ten account for 12%. Specimen: peripheral blood. Receptors originate from a woman in her 70s with active or convalescent COVID-19.

V is TRBV7-9 and J is TRBJ2-6; D gene ambiguous. V lost 1 base to trimming and J lost 4 bases, with 5 bases between them. Germline V gene sequence: CDR1 SEHNR, CDR2 FQNEAQ (reference sequence). The CDR3 extends over 14 amino acids. The chain's CDR3 is CASSLGPGANVLTF. CDR3 coding DNA: TGTGCCAGCAGCTTAGGGCCCGGGGCCAACGTCCTGACTTTC.

V gene TRBV12-3 or TRBV12-4 combines with J gene TRBJ1-6; no firm D call. This CDR3 is built from 13 residues. Between the trimmed V and J ends, which lost 7 bases and 5 bases, there was a span of 9 bases. The CDR3 loop is CASKAGNNSPLHF. CDR3 DNA: TGTGCCAGCAAGGCGGGAAATAATTCACCCCTCCACTTT.

The sample holds one count of this clone. The genes are TRBV19 and TRBJ1-1; D ambiguous. V lost 5 bases and J lost 0, with 7 bases in between. This CDR3 comprises 13 residues. Germline CDR1 LNHDA, CDR2 SQIVND (reference sequence). Here the CDR3 DNA reads TGTGCCAGTAGTCAAGCGATGAACACTGAAGCTTTCTTT. It encodes CASSQAMNTEAFF.

The chain carries TRBV7-6 and TRBJ1-2; D is ambiguous. Germline V gene sequence: CDR1 SGHVS, CDR2 FNYEAQ. The CDR3 runs to 13 residues. The V and J ends lost 4 bases and 6 bases respectively, with 12 bases between them. The CDR3 nucleotides read TGTGCCAGCAGCTCAACGAGTCTTAATGGCTACACCTTC. It codes for CASSSTSLNGYTF.